This T cell receptor (beta chain) stems from a study of blood T cell repertoires in COVID-19. For the study at large: PBMCs, B-cell-depleted T cells, or T cells provided the cDNA or gDNA that made up the material.

Seattle cases were enrolled at active infection and followed longitudinally. Source study methods: Estimation of nucleated cell counts was performed using reference gene primer amplification. Some clones are missing from TCRdb's copy, which holds only in-frame ones; the method was immunoSEQ multiplex PCR. V and J calls and clone size follow that table, whereas D and trimming were derived from the DNA. The sample shows about 340,000 clones, less than 90% of them seen only once. Germline trimming cut 6 bases from V and 8 bases from J; bases unmatched to any gene: 7. The V gene's germline CDR1 is LNHDA and CDR2 SQIVND (reference sequence). This CDR3 region has 14 residues.

V usage is TRBV19 and J usage is TRBJ1-4; 9 bases fit TRBD1. Material: peripheral blood. This sequence originates from a woman aged 60 to 75 with COVID-19, enrolled during active disease. In nucleotides, the CDR3 is TGTGCCAGTAGAAAAACCGGGACAGGGGAAAAACTGTTTTTT. It specifies CASRKTGTGEKLFF.